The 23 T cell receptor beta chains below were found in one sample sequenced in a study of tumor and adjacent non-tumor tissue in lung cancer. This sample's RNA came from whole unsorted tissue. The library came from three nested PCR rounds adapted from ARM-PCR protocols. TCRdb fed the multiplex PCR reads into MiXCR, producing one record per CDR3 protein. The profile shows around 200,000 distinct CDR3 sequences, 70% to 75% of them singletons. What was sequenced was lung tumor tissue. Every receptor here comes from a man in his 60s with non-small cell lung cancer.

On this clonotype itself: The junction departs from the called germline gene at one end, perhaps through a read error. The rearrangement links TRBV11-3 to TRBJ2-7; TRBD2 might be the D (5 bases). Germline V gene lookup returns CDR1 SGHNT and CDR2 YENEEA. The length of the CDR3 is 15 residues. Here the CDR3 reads CTSSCRTGLTYEQYF. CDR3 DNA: TGTACCAGCAGCTGTCGGACTGGGTTAACCTACGAGCAGTACTTC.

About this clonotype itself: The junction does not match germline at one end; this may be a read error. In DNA, the CDR3 is TGCAGTGTTAGAGATAGGAAGGACAGGGGGCCACATAACTATGGCTACAGCTTC. Protein: CSVRDRKDRGPHNYGYSF. The chain is built from TRBV20-1 and TRBJ1-2, with 11 bases matching TRBD1. The CDR3 loop spans 18 amino acids. Germline V gives CDR1 DFQATT, CDR2 SNEGSKA (reference sequence).

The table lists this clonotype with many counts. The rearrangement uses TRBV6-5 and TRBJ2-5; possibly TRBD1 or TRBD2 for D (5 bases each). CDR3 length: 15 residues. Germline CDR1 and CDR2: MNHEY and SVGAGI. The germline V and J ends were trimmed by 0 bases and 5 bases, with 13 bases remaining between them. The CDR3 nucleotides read TGTGCCAGCAGTTACTCGGTTGGGGGTTTTGAGACCCAGTACTTC. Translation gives CASSYSVGGFETQYF.

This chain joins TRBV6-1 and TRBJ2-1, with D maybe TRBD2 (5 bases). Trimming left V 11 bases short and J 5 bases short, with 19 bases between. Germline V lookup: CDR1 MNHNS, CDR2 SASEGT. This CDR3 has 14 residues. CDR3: CAAQMVGRHNEQFF. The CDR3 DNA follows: TGTGCCGCCCAAATGGTAGGGAGACACAATGAGCAGTTCTTC.

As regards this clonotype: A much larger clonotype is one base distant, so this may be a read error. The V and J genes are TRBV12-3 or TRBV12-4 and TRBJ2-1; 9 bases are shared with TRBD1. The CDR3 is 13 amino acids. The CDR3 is CVSSLTGGNEQFF. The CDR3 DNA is TGTGTCAGCAGTTTGACAGGGGGCAATGAGCAGTTCTTC.

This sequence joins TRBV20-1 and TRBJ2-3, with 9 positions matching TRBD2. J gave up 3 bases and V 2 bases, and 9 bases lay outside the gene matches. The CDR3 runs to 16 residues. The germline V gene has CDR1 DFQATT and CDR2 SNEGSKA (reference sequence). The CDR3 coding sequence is TGCAGTGCTAGAACCCCGGCGGGAGGGCCTACAGATACGCAGTATTTT. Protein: CSARTPAGGPTDTQYF.

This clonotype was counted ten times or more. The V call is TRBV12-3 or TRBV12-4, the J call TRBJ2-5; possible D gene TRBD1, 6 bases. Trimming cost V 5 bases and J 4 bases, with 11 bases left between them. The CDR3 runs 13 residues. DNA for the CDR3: TGTGCCAGCAGTATACAGGGCAGAGAGACCCAGTACTTC. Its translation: CASSIQGRETQYF.

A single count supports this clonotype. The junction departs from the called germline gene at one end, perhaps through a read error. In DNA form, the CDR3 reads TGTGCCGGCAGTTCCGGACAGAGTACCTACGAGCAGTACTTC. Translating it yields CAGSSGQSTYEQYF. V and J are TRBV12-3 or TRBV12-4 and TRBJ2-7; maybe TRBD1 (6 bases). The CDR3 extends over 14 amino acids.

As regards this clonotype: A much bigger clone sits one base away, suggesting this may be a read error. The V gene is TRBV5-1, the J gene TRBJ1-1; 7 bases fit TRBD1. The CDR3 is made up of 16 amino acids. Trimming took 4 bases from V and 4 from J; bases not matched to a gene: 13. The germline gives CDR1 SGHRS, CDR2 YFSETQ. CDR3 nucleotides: TGCGCCAGCAGCCCAAACCCCAGGGGGATGGGCACTGAAGCTTTCTTT. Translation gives CASSPNPRGMGTEAFF.

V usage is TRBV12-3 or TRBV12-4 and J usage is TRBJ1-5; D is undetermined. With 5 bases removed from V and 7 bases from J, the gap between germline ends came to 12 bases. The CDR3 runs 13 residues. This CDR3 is CASSMVRRQPQHF. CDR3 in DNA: TGTGCCAGCAGTATGGTCCGAAGGCAGCCCCAGCATTTT.

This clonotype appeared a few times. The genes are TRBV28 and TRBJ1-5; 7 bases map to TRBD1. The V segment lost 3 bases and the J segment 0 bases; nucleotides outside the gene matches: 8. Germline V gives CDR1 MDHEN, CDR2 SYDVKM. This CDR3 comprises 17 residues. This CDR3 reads CASSLDQQGYSNQPQHF. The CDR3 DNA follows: TGTGCCAGCAGTTTGGATCAACAGGGGTATAGCAATCAGCCCCAGCATTTT.

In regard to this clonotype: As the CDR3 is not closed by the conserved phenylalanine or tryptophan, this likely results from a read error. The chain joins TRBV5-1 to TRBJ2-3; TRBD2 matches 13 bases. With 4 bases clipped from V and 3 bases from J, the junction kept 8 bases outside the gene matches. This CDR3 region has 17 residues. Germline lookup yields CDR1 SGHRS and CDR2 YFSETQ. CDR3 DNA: TGCGCCAGCAGCGACGCGACTAGCGGGGGGATTACAGATACGCAGTATTTA. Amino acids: CASSDATSGGITDTQYL.

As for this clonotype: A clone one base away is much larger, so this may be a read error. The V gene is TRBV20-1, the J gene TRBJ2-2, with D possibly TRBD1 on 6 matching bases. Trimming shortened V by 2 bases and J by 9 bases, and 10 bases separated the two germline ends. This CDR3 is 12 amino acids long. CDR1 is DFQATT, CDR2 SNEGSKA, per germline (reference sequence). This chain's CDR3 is CSARPGVWELFF. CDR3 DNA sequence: TGCAGTGCTAGACCAGGGGTCTGGGAGCTGTTTTTT.

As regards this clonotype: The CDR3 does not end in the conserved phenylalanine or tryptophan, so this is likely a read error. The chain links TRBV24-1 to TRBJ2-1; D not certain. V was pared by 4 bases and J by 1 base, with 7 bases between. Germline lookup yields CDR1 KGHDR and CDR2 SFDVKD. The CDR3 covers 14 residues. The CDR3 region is CATSEIGSYNEQFY. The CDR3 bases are TGTGCCACCAGTGAAATAGGATCCTACAATGAGCAGTTCTAC.

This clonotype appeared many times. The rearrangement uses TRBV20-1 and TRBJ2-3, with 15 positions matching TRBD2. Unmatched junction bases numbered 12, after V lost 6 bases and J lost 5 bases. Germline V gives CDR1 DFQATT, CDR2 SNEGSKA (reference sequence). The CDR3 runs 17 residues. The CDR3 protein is CSAYLQGLAGGRDTQYF. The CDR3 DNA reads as TGCAGTGCCTACCTCCAGGGACTAGCGGGGGGAAGAGATACGCAGTATTTT.

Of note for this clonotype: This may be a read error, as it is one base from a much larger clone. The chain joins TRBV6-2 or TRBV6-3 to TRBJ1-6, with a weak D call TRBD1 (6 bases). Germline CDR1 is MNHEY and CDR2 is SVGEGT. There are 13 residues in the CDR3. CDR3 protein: CASRDRSGSPLQF. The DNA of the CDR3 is TGTGCCAGCAGGGACAGATCGGGGTCACCCCTCCAATTT.

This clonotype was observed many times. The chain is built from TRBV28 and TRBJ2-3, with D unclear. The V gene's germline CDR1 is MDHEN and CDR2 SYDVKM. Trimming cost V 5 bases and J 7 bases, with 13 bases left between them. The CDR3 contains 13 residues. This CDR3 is CASSIPNTHTQYF. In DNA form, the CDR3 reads TGTGCCAGCAGTATACCGAACACTCATACGCAGTATTTT.

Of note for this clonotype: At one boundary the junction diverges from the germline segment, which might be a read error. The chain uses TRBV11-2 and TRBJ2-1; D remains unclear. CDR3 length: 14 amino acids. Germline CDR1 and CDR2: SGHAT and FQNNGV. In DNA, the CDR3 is TGTGCCAGCATCCTAGGACGAGCTTACAATGAGCAGTTATTC. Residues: CASILGRAYNEQLF.

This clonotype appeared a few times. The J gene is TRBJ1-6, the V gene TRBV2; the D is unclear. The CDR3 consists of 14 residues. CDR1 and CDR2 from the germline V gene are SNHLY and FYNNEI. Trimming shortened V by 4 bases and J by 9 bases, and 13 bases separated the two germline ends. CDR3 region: CASSVEGSGSPLHF. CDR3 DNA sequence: TGTGCCAGCAGTGTTGAAGGGAGCGGTTCACCCCTCCACTTT.

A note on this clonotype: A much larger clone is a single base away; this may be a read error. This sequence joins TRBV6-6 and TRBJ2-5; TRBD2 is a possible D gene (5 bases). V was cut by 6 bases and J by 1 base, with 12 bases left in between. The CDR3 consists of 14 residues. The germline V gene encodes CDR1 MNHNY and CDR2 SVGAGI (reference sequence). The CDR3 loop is CASRRTGSQETQYF. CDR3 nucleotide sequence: TGTGCCAGCAGACGTACGGGGTCCCAAGAGACCCAGTACTTC.

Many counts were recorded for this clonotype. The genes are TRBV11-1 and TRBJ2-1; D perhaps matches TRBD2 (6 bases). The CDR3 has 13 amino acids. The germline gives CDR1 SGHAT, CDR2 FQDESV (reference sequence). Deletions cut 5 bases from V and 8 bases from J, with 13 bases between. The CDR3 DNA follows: TGTGCCAGCAGCCACCGGGACTCCCATGAGCAGTTCTTC. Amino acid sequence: CASSHRDSHEQFF.

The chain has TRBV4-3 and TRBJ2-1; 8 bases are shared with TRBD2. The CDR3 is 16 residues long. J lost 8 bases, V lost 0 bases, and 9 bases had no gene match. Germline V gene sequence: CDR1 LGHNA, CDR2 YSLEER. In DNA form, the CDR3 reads TGCGCCAGCAGCCAAGATCTTAGCCTAGCGGGTCATGAGCAGTTCTTC. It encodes CASSQDLSLAGHEQFF.

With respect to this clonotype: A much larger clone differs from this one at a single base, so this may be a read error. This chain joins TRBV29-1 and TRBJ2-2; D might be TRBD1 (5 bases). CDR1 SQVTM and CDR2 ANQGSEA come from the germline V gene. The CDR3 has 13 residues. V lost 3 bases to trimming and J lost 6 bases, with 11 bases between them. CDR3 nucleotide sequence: TGCAGCGTTGACCCCTTAGGGGCCGGGGAGCTGTTTTTT. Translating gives CSVDPLGAGELFF.